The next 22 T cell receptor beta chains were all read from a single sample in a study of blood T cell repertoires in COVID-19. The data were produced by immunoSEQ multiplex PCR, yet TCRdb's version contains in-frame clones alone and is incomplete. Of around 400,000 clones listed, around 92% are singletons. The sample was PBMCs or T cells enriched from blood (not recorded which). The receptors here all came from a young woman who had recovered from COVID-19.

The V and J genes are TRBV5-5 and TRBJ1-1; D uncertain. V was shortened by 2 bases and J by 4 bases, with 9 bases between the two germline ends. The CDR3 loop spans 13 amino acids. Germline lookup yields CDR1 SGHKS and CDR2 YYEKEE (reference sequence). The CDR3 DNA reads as TGTGCCAGCAGCTTTCGTTCCCGCACTGAAGCTTTCTTT. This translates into CASSFRSRTEAFF.

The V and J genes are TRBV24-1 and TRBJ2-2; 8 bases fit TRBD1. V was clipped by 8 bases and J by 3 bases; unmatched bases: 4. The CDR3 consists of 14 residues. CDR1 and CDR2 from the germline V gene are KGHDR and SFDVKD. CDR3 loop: CATMQGADTGELFF. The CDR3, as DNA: TGTGCCACCATGCAGGGGGCAGACACCGGGGAGCTGTTTTTT.

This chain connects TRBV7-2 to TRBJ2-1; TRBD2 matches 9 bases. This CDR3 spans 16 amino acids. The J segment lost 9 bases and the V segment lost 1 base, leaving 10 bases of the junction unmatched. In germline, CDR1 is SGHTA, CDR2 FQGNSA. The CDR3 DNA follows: TGTGCCAGCAGCTTAGTTTCGAGCGGGGGGCAGGGTGAGCAGTTCTTC. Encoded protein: CASSLVSSGGQGEQFF.

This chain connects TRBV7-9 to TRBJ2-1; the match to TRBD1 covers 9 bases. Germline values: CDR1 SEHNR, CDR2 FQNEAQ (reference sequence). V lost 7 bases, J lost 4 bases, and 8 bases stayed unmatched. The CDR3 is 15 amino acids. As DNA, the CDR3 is TGTGCCAGCAACAACCGGGACAGGGCATACAATGAGCAGTTCTTC. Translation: CASNNRDRAYNEQFF.

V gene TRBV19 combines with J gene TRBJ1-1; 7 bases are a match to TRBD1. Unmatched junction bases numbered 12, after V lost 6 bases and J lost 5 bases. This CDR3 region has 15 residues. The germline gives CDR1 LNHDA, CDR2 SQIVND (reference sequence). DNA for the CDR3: TGTGCCAGTAGCCGAACAGGGGATCCGTTTACTGAAGCTTTCTTT. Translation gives CASSRTGDPFTEAFF.

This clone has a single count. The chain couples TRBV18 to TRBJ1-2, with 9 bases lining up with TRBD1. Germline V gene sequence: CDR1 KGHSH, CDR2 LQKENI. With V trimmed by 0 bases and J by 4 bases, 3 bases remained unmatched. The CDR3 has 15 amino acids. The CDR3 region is CASSPPDRGSYGYTF. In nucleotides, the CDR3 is TGTGCCAGCTCACCACCGGACAGGGGCAGCTATGGCTACACCTTC. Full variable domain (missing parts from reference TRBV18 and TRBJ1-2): NAGVMQNPRHLVRRRGQEARLRCSPMKGHSHVYWYRQLPEEGLKFMVYLQKENIIDESGMPKERFSAEFPKEGPSILRIQQVVRGDSAAYFCASSPPDRGSYGYTFGSGTRLTVV.

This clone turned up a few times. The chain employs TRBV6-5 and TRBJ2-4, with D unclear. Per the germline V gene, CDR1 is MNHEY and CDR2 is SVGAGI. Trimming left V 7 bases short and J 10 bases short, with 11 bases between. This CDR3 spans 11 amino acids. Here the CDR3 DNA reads TGTGCCAGCACGGTCTCCGGTATTCAGTACTTC. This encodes CASTVSGIQYF.

The CDR3 loop is CASDGQGWSGTEAFF. In DNA, the CDR3 is TGTGCCAGCGATGGACAGGGCTGGTCGGGCACTGAAGCTTTCTTT. The J gene is TRBJ1-1, the V gene TRBV25-1, with TRBD1 matching 8 bases. Losses at the gene ends were 8 bases for V and 4 bases for J; bases not matched to a gene: 12. Looked up from germline, CDR1 is MGHDK and CDR2 is SYGVNS. CDR3 size: 15 residues.

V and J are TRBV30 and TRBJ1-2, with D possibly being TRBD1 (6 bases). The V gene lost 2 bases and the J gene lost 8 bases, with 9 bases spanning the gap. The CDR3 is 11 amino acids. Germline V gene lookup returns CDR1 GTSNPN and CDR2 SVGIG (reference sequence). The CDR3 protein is CAWSPGAGYTF. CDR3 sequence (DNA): TGTGCCTGGAGTCCAGGGGCGGGCTACACCTTC.

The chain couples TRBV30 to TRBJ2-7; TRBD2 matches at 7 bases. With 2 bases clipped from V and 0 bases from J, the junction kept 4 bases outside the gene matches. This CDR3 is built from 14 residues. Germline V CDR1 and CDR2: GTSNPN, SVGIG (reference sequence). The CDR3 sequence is CAWSRGGSSYEQYF. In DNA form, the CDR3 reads TGTGCCTGGAGTCGGGGCGGGAGCTCCTACGAGCAGTACTTC.

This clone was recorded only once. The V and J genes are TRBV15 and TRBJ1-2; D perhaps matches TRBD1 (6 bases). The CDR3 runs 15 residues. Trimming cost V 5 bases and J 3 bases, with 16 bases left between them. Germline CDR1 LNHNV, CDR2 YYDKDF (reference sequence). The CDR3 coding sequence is TGTGCCACCAGCCTTAACCAAGGGGGTCACTATGGCTACACCTTC. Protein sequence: CATSLNQGGHYGYTF.

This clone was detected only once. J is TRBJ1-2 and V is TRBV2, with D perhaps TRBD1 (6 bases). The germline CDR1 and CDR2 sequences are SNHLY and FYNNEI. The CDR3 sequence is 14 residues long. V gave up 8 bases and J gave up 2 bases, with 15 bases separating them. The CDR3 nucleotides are TGTGCCAGCCCAGGGGTAGGTCTCAACTATGGCTACACCTTC. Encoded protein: CASPGVGLNYGYTF. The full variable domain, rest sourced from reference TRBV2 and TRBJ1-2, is EPEVTQTPSHQVTQMGQEVILRCVPISNHLYFYWYRQILGQKVEFLVSFYNNEISEKSEIFDDQFSVERPDGSNFTLKIRSTKLEDSAMYFCASPGVGLNYGYTFGSGTRLTVV.

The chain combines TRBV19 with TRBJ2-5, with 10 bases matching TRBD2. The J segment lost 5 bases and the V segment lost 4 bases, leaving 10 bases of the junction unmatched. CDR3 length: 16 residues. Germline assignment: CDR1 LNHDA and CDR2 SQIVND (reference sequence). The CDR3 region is CASSTQLAGLGETQYF. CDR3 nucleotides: TGTGCCAGTAGTACCCAACTAGCGGGGCTGGGTGAGACCCAGTACTTC.

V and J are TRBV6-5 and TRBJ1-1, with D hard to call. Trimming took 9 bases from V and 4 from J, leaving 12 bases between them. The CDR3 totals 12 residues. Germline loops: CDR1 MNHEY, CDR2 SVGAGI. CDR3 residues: CASCGGSTEAFF. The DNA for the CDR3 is TGTGCCAGTTGCGGCGGGAGCACTGAAGCTTTCTTT.

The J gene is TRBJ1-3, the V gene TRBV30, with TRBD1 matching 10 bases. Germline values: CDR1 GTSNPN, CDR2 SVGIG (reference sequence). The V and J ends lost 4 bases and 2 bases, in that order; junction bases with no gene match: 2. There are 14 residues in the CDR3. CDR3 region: CAWMGQGTGNTIYF. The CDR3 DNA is TGTGCCTGGATGGGACAGGGGACTGGAAACACCATATATTTT.

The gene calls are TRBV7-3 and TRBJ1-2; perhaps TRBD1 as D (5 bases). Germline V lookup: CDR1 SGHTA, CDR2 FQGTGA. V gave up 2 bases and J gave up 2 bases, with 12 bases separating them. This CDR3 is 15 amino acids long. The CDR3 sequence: CASSLGAGANYGYTF. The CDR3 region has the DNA TGTGCCAGCAGCTTAGGGGCAGGAGCAAACTATGGCTACACCTTC.

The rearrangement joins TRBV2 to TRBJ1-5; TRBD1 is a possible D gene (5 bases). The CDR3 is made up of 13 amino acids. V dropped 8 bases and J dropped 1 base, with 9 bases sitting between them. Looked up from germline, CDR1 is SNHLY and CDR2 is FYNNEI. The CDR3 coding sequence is TGTGCCAGCTCGACAGAGAGCAATCAGCCCCAGCATTTT. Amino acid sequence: CASSTESNQPQHF.

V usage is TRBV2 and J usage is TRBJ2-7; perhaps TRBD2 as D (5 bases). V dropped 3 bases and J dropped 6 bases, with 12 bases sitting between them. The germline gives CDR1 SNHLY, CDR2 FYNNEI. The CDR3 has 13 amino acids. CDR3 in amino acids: CASSDLGGFEQYF. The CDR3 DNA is TGTGCCAGCAGTGATTTAGGAGGTTTCGAGCAGTACTTC. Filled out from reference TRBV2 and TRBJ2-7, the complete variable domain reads EPEVTQTPSHQVTQMGQEVILRCVPISNHLYFYWYRQILGQKVEFLVSFYNNEISEKSEIFDDQFSVERPDGSNFTLKIRSTKLEDSAMYFCASSDLGGFEQYFGPGTRLTVT.

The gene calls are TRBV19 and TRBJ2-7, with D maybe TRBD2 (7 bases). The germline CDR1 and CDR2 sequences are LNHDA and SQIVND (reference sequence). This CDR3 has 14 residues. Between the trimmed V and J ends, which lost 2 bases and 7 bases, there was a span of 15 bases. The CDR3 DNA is TGTGCCAGTAGTATAAGGGGGGGCGCATTTGAGCAGTACTTC. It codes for CASSIRGGAFEQYF.

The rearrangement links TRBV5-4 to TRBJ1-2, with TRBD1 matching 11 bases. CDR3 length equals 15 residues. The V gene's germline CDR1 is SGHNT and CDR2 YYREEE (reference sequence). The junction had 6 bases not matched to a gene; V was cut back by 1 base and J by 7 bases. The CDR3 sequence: CASSLSGQGAVGYTF. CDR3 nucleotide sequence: TGTGCCAGCAGCTTGTCAGGACAGGGGGCCGTTGGCTACACCTTC.

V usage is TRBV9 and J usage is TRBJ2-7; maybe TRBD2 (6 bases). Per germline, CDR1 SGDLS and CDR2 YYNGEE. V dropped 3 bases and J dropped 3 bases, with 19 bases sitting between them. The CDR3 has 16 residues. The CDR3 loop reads CASSGRPGTDYYEQYF. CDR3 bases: TGTGCCAGCAGCGGGCGCCCCGGGACTGATTACTACGAGCAGTACTTC.

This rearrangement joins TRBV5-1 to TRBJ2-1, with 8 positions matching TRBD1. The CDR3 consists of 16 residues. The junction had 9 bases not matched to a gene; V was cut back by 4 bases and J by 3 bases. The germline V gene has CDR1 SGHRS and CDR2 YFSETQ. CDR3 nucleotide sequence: TGCGCCAGCAGCAGCGAACCGGGACAGGTCTACAATGAGCAGTTCTTC. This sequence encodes CASSSEPGQVYNEQFF.